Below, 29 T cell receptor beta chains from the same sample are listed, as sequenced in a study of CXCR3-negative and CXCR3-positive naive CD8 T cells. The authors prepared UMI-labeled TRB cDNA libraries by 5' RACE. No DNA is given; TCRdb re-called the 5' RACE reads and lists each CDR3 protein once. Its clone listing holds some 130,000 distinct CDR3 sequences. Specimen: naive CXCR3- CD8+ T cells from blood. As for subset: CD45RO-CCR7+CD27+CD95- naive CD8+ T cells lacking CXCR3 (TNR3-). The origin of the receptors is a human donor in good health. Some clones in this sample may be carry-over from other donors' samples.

CDR3 amino acids: CASSLYQGAPQETQYF. The V call is TRBV11-2, the J call TRBJ2-5; TCRdb lists TRBD1, though no DNA is available to test this call. In germline, CDR1 is SGHAT, CDR2 FQNNGV. This CDR3 has 16 amino acids.

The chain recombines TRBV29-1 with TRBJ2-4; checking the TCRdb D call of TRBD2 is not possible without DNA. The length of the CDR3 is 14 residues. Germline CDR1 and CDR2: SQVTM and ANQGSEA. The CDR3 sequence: CSARGGGGAGGQYF.

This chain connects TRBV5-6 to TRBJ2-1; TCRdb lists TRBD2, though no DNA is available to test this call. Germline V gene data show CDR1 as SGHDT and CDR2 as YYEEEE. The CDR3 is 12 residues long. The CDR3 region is CASSLGLAGVSF. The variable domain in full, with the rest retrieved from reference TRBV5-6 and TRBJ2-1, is DAGVTQSPTHLIKTRGQQVTLRCSPKSGHDTVSWYQQALGQGPQFIFQYYEEEERQRGNFPDRFSGHQFPNYSSELNVNALLLGDSALYLCASSLGLAGVSFGPGTRLTVL.

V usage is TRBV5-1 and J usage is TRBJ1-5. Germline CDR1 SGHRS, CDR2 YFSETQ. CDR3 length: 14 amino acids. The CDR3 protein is CASSLRRVNQPQHF.

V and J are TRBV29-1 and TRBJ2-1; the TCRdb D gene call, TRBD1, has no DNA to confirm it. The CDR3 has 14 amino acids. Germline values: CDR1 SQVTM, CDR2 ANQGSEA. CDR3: CSVAPVTGLNEQFF.

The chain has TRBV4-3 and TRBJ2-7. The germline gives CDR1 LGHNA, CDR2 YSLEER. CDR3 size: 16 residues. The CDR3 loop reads CASSQEVAGGPYEQYF.

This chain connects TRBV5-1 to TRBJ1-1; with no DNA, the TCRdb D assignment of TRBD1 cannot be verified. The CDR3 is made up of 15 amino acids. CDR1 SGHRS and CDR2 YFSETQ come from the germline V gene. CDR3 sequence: CASSLAGDSDTEAFF. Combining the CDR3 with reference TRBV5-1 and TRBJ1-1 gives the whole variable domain KAGVTQTPRYLIKTRGQQVTLSCSPISGHRSVSWYQQTPGQGLQFLFEYFSETQRNKGNFPGRFSGRQFSNSRSEMNVSTLELGDSALYLCASSLAGDSDTEAFFGQGTRLTVV.

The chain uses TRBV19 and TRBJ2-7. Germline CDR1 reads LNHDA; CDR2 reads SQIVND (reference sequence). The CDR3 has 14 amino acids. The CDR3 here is CASSIERTSYEQYF. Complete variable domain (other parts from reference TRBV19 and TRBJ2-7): DGGITQSPKYLFRKEGQNVTLSCEQNLNHDAMYWYRQDPGQGLRLIYYSQIVNDFQKGDIAEGYSVSREKKESFPLTVTSAQKNPTAFYLCASSIERTSYEQYFGPGTRLTVT.

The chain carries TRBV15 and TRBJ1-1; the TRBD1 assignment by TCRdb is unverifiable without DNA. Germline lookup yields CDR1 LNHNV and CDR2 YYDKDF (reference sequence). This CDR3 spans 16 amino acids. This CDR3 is CATSPGPAEMNTEAFF. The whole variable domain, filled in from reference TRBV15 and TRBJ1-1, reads DAMVIQNPRYQVTQFGKPVTLSCSQTLNHNVMYWYQQKSSQAPKLLFHYYDKDFNNEADTPDNFQSRRPNTSFCFLDIRSPGLGDTAMYLCATSPGPAEMNTEAFFGQGTRLTVV.

CDR3 sequence: CASSEGGVNGELFF. The chain joins TRBV2 to TRBJ2-2; TCRdb calls TRBD2, which cannot be checked without DNA. The CDR3 consists of 14 residues. Per germline, CDR1 SNHLY and CDR2 FYNNEI.

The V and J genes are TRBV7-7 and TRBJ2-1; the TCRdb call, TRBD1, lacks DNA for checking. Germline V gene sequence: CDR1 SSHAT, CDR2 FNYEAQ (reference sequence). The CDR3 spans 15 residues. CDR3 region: CASSLALGGYNEQFF.

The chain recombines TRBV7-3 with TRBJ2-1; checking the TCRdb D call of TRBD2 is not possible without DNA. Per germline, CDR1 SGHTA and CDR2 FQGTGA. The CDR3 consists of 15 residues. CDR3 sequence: CASSEIAGGYNEQFF.

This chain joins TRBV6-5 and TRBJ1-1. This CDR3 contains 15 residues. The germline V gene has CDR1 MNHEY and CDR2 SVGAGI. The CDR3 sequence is CASSLSTVANTEAFF.

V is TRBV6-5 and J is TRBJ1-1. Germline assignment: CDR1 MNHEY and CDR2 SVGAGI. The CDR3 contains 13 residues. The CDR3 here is CASRLGKNTEAFF.

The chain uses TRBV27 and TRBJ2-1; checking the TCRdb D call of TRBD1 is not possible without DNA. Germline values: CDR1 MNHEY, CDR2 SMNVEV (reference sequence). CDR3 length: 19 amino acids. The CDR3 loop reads CASSLLTPRQGISYNEQFF.

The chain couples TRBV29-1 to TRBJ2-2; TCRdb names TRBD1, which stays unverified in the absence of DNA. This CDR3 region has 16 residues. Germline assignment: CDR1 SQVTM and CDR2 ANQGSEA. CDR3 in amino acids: CSVVWRQGAGTGELFF.

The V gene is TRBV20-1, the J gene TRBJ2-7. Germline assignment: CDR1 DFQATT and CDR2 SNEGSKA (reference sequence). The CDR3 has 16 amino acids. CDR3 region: CSARDSSYQIAYEQYF.

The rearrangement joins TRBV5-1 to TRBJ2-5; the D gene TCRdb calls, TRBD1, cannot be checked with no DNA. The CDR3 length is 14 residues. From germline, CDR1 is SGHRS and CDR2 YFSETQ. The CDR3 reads CASSIQGDQETQYF.

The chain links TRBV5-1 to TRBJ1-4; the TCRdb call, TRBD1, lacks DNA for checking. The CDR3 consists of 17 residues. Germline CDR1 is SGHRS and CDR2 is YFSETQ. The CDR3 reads CASSLDWSGVVNEKLFF. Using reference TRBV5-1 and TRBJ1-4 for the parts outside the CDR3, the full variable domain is KAGVTQTPRYLIKTRGQQVTLSCSPISGHRSVSWYQQTPGQGLQFLFEYFSETQRNKGNFPGRFSGRQFSNSRSEMNVSTLELGDSALYLCASSLDWSGVVNEKLFFGSGTQLSVL.

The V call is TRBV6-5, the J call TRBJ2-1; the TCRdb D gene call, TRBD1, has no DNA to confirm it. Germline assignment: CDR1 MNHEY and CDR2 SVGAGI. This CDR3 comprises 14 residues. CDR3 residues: CASSSGAAYNEQFF.

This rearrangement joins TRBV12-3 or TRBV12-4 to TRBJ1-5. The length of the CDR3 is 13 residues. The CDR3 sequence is CARGKHINQPQHF.

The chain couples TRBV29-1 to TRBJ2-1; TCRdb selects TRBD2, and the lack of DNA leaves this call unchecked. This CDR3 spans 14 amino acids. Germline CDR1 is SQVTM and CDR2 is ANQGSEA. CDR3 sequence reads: CSTQGLGTYNEQFF.

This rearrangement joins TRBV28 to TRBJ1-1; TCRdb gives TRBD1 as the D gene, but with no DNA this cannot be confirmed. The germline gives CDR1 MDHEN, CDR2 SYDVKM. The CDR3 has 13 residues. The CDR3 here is CASSFAGVTEAFF.

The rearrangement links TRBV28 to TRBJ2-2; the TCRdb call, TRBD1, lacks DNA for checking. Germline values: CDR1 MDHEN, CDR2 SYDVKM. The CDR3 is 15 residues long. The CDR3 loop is CASSRTLTGTGELFF.

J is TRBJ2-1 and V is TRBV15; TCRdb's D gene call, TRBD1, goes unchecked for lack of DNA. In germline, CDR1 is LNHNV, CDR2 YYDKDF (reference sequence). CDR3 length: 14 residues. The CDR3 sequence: CATSRKPGNNEQFF. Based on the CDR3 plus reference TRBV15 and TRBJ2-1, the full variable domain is DAMVIQNPRYQVTQFGKPVTLSCSQTLNHNVMYWYQQKSSQAPKLLFHYYDKDFNNEADTPDNFQSRRPNTSFCFLDIRSPGLGDTAMYLCATSRKPGNNEQFFGPGTRLTVL.

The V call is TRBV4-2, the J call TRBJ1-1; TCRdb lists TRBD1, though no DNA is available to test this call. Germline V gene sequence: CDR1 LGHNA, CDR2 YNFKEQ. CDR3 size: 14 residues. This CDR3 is CASSDGTANTEAFF.

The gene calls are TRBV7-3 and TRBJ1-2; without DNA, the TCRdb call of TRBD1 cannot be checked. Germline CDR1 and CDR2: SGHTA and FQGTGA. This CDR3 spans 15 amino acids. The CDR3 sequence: CASSESTGADYGYTF.

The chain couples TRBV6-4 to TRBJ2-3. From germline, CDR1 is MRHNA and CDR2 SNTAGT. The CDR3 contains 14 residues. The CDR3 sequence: CASSEGLATDTQYF.

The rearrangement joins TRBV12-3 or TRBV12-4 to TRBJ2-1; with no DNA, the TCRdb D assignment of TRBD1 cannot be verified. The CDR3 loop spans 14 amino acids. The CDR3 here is CASSYPGQGLEQFF.